The 5 T cell receptor beta chains listed next were all sequenced from one sample in a study of T cells in Graves' hyperthyroidism and ophthalmopathy. Amplified TCR beta CDR3 regions derived from RNA transcripts. TCR CDR3 regions were first amplified by RT-PCR with HTBI primers. From the multiplex PCR reads, TCRdb called clonotypes with MiXCR, one entry per CDR3 protein. The data contain around 300,000 distinct CDR3 sequences, about an eighth of them singletons. Sequenced input: blood. Receptor source: a woman between 25 and 40 years old with Graves' hyperthyroidism that later progressed to Graves' ophthalmopathy.

This chain connects TRBV24-1 to TRBJ2-1, with D uncertain. CDR3 size: 11 residues. V was clipped by 2 bases and J by 12 bases, with 7 bases between them. Germline V gene sequence: CDR1 KGHDR, CDR2 SFDVKD. CDR3 amino acids: CATSDYAGQFF. The CDR3 nucleotides read TGTGCCACCAGTGATTACGCAGGGCAGTTCTTC.

The genes are TRBV13 and TRBJ1-2; D remains ambiguous. The V end lost 0 bases, the J end lost 2 bases, and 10 bases lay between the germline ends. Per germline, CDR1 PRHDT and CDR2 FYEKMQ (reference sequence). The CDR3 has 15 amino acids. CDR3 region: CASSLGLWQNYGYTF. CDR3 nucleotides: TGTGCCAGCAGCTTAGGCCTCTGGCAGAACTATGGCTACACCTTC.

This clonotype was found many times. The chain links TRBV14 to TRBJ1-1; tentative D call: TRBD1 (5 bases). The CDR3 is 14 amino acids. Germline CDR1 and CDR2: SGHDN and FVKESK. V was trimmed by 3 bases and J by 1 base, leaving 9 bases between them. This chain's CDR3 is CASSQYGQNTEAFF. The CDR3 DNA reads TGTGCCAGCAGCCAGTATGGACAGAACACTGAAGCTTTCTTT.

This clonotype was counted ten times or more. The rearrangement joins TRBV18 to TRBJ2-3, with D unresolved. This CDR3 has 16 amino acids. Looked up from germline, CDR1 is KGHSH and CDR2 is LQKENI. The V gene lost 6 bases and the J gene lost 5 bases, with 21 bases spanning the gap. CDR3 DNA sequence: TGTGCCAGCTCTCGTCGGCGGACGTCTGACCAAGATACGCAGTATTTT. It translates to CASSRRRTSDQDTQYF. The full variable domain, with the rest looked up from reference TRBV18 and TRBJ2-3, is NAGVMQNPRHLVRRRGQEARLRCSPMKGHSHVYWYRQLPEEGLKFMVYLQKENIIDESGMPKERFSAEFPKEGPSILRIQQVVRGDSAAYFCASSRRRTSDQDTQYFGPGTRLTVL.

This clonotype was counted many times. The chain couples TRBV5-8 to TRBJ2-4; 9 bases line up with TRBD2. Losses at the gene ends were 4 bases for V and 8 bases for J; bases not matched to a gene: 4. The CDR3 length is 13 residues. CDR1 is SGHTS, CDR2 YDEGEE, per germline. The CDR3 region has the DNA TGTGCCAGCAGCCCGTCTAGCGGGGACATTCAGTACTTC. Translating gives CASSPSSGDIQYF.